The TCR beta chain described here comes from a study of regulatory dendritic cells for organ transplantation. Study context: Regulatory dendritic cells were monocyte-derived, receiving vitamin D3 on days 0 and 4 and IL-10 on day 4. Day 6 dendritic cell cultures were stimulated with LPS.

Study-wide results and limits: Memory CD8+ clonal expansion seemed more limited with regulatory than mature dendritic cells. Alloreactive memory CD8+ T cell pools varied considerably between individuals.

Looked up from germline, CDR1 is SGHDT and CDR2 is YYEEEE. The CDR3 is made up of 12 amino acids. V gave up 8 bases and J gave up 9 bases, with 15 bases separating them. Sorted T cells were CFSE-labeled and cultured four to five days with allogeneic regulatory or mature dendritic cells at 1:10. Comments on this clone: Antigen: not known.

Only in-frame clones appear in the TCRdb table, and some are missing; sequencing was by immunoSEQ multiplex PCR. The sample consists of more than 9,500 clones, around 92% of them appearing once. The sequence came from a human donor in good health. This rearrangement joins TRBV5-6 to TRBJ2-1; D might be TRBD1 or TRBD2, each matching 6 bases. The sample taken for sequencing was naive CD8+ T cells from blood cultured with regulatory dendritic cells. As to subset: CD45RA+ naive T cells. CDR3 sequence: CASEGGIGEQFF. CDR3 DNA: TGTGCCAGTGAGGGGGGCATAGGTGAGCAGTTCTTC.